What follows are 17 T cell receptor beta chains derived from one specimen sequenced in a study of cytomegalovirus exposure and HLA in healthy donors. PCR amplification relied on 60 Vbeta primers (plus 13 Jbeta primers). The table came from immunoSEQ multiplex PCR; TCRdb's copy has only in-frame clones and leaves some out. Among about 190,000 clones, about 80% were seen once, and the ten largest hold 2% to 2.5%. The source material was PBMCs. These receptors originate from a woman in her 30s in good health and CMV-seronegative.

This chain uses TRBV5-1 with TRBJ2-3, with 11 bases identical to TRBD2. This CDR3 contains 16 residues. V shed 4 bases and J 2 bases; nucleotides not matched to a gene: 6. The germline gives CDR1 SGHRS, CDR2 YFSETQ. This CDR3 reads CASSRLAGGNTDTQYF. CDR3 nucleotide sequence: TGCGCCAGCAGCCGCCTAGCGGGGGGCAACACAGATACGCAGTATTTT.

The chain has TRBV7-2 and TRBJ1-6; no reliable D call. CDR3 length: 19 amino acids. The ends were cut back, 3 bases at V and 4 bases at J, with 22 bases in the middle. The germline CDR1 and CDR2 sequences are SGHTA and FQGNSA. The DNA of the CDR3 is TGTGCCAGCAGCTTTAGCGCTGCGGAGCCAGCACGTTATAATTCACCCCTCCACTTT. Translating gives CASSFSAAEPARYNSPLHF. The full variable domain, in which reference TRBV7-2 and TRBJ1-6 provide the parts outside the CDR3, is GAGVSQSPSNKVTEKGKDVELRCDPISGHTALYWYRQSLGQGLEFLIYFQGNSAPDKSGLPSDRFSAERTGGSVSTLTIQRTQQEDSAVYLCASSFSAAEPARYNSPLHFGNGTRLTVT.

The CDR3 DNA sequence: TGTGCCAGCAGTGGACAGGACTACAATGAGCAGTTCTTC. The encoded protein is CASSGQDYNEQFF. The V call is TRBV2, the J call TRBJ2-1; tentatively, D is TRBD1 (6 bases). Germline CDR1 and CDR2: SNHLY and FYNNEI. The CDR3 totals 13 residues. Trimming took 4 bases from V and 3 from J, leaving 7 bases between them.

V gene TRBV5-1 combines with J gene TRBJ1-5, with D possibly matching TRBD1 (5 bases). This CDR3 is 14 amino acids long. V was clipped by 0 bases and J by 7 bases, with 11 bases between them. CDR1 is SGHRS, CDR2 YFSETQ, per germline. The CDR3 protein is CASSLAGRGQPQHF. The CDR3, as DNA: TGCGCCAGCAGCTTGGCCGGGCGGGGGCAGCCCCAGCATTTT.

The chain links TRBV15 to TRBJ2-7; D is perhaps TRBD1 (5 bases). The germline V gene has CDR1 LNHNV and CDR2 YYDKDF (reference sequence). The CDR3 length is 15 residues. V gave up 0 bases and J gave up 0 bases, with 9 bases separating them. Here the CDR3 reads CATSRDTGRSYEQYF. The DNA for the CDR3 is TGTGCCACCAGCAGAGATACAGGACGCTCCTACGAGCAGTACTTC.

This chain uses TRBV15 with TRBJ1-1; TRBD1 matches 7 bases. Trimming cost V 3 bases and J 1 base; bases outside gene matches: 5. CDR1 is LNHNV, CDR2 YYDKDF, per germline (reference sequence). The length of the CDR3 is 15 residues. The CDR3 DNA reads as TGTGCCACCAGCAGGTTAGACAGGGAGAACACTGAAGCTTTCTTT. It codes for CATSRLDRENTEAFF.

This clone was detected a few times. The chain combines TRBV9 with TRBJ2-1, with D perhaps matching TRBD2 (7 bases). V lost 4 bases, J lost 7 bases, and 18 bases lay in between. Germline-derived CDR1 and CDR2 are SGDLS and YYNGEE. The length of the CDR3 is 15 residues. The CDR3 DNA is TGTGCCAGCAGCAGTCGGGGGGCCCTGGGGAATGAGCAGTTCTTC. Translating it yields CASSSRGALGNEQFF.

This clone came up a few times. The V and J genes are TRBV4-1 and TRBJ2-7; 8 bases are shared with TRBD2. Trimming took 4 bases from V and 1 from J; bases not matched to a gene: 9. CDR1 is MGHRA and CDR2 is YSYEKL in the germline V gene. The CDR3 length is 16 residues. DNA of the CDR3: TGCGCCAGCAGCCCGGGGGTAGCGGGAATGTCCTACGAGCAGTACTTC. This translates into CASSPGVAGMSYEQYF.

This clone was recorded once. The genes are TRBV27 and TRBJ1-2, with TRBD1 matching over 7 bases. The CDR3 is 16 amino acids. The V gene end was trimmed by 2 bases and the J gene end by 4 bases; junction bases not matched to a gene: 10. CDR1 and CDR2 (germline): MNHEY, SMNVEV (reference sequence). CDR3 in DNA: TGTGCCAGCAGTTTAAGGCGGGACAGCACTTTCTATGGCTACACCTTC. Encoded protein: CASSLRRDSTFYGYTF.

This chain uses TRBV4-3 with TRBJ1-6; TRBD1 might be the D (6 bases). Germline CDR1 is LGHNA and CDR2 is YSLEER. The CDR3 is 15 residues long. V was shortened by 0 bases and J by 10 bases, with 13 bases between the two germline ends. The CDR3 DNA reads TGCGCCAGCAGCCAAGACCGGGGGGCAGGCTCACCCCTCCACTTT. Translation: CASSQDRGAGSPLHF.

As to this clone: A junction boundary mismatches the germline segment, possibly from a read error. V and J are TRBV19 and TRBJ2-7; TRBD2 matches at 8 bases. Per germline, CDR1 LNHDA and CDR2 SQIVND (reference sequence). The CDR3 is 14 amino acids. Here the CDR3 DNA reads TGTGCCAGTAGTACGGGACTAGTATCCTACGAGCAGCACTTC. It yields the protein CASSTGLVSYEQHF.

In the case of this clone: At one end, the junction sequence differs from germline, possibly due to a read error. The J gene is TRBJ2-7, the V gene TRBV7-9, with D possibly being TRBD1 (5 bases). CDR1 and CDR2 (germline): SEHNR, FQNEAQ (reference sequence). The CDR3 consists of 11 residues. In nucleotides, the CDR3 is TGTTCCAGCAGCTCAGGGTACGAGCAGTACTTC. Residues: CSSSSGYEQYF.

This clone was counted a single time. The chain joins TRBV6-4 to TRBJ2-1, with 7 nucleotides matching TRBD2. Germline CDR1 reads MRHNA; CDR2 reads SNTAGT. The ends lost 2 bases at V and 15 bases at J; junction bases unmatched: 10. CDR3 length: 13 amino acids. The CDR3 nucleotides are TGTGCCAGCAGTGACACGAATCGGGGGGACTTGTTCTTC. Translation gives CASSDTNRGDLFF.

The V call is TRBV29-1, the J call TRBJ2-3; a possible D gene is TRBD2 (5 bases). Germline CDR1 reads SQVTM; CDR2 reads ANQGSEA. Trimming stripped 4 bases from V and 0 bases from J, with 14 bases between. The CDR3 is made up of 15 amino acids. The DNA of the CDR3 is TGCAGCGTTGCCCTTCGCGGAGGCAGCACAGATACGCAGTATTTT. It encodes CSVALRGGSTDTQYF.

The chain carries TRBV28 and TRBJ1-4, with D unresolved. CDR3 length: 15 amino acids. Germline V lookup: CDR1 MDHEN, CDR2 SYDVKM. V lost 6 bases to trimming and J lost 2 bases, with 13 bases between them. The DNA of the CDR3 is TGTGCCAGCAGCGCCCCACGGGGTACTAATGAAAAACTGTTTTTT. It translates to CASSAPRGTNEKLFF.

Here the CDR3 DNA reads TGTGCCAGCAGCTTGACATCCGATCAGCCCCAGCATTTT. This translates into CASSLTSDQPQHF. The rearrangement links TRBV5-5 to TRBJ1-5; D unresolved. V gave up 1 base and J gave up 5 bases, with 7 bases separating them. This CDR3 region has 13 residues. Germline V gene data show CDR1 as SGHKS and CDR2 as YYEKEE (reference sequence). Full variable domain (remainder filled in from reference TRBV5-5 and TRBJ1-5): DAGVTQSPTHLIKTRGQQVTLRCSPISGHKSVSWYQQVLGQGPQFIFQYYEKEERGRGNFPDRFSARQFPNYSSELNVNALLLGDSALYLCASSLTSDQPQHFGDGTRLSIL.

The J gene is TRBJ1-5, the V gene TRBV4-1; unclear D gene. Trimming removed 0 bases at V and 1 base at J, with 7 bases between. There are 15 residues in the CDR3. Germline CDR1 reads MGHRA; CDR2 reads YSYEKL. As DNA, the CDR3 is TGCGCCAGCAGCCAAGAAGCCAGGAGCAATCAGCCCCAGCATTTT. Translation gives CASSQEARSNQPQHF.